This T cell receptor beta chain emerged from a study of cytomegalovirus exposure and HLA in healthy donors. Study findings and constraints: While the bulk of TCR sequences proved rare, some public TCRs turned up in many donors. It was only CMV serostatus that was available as immune exposure information. As a later analysis revealed, the rate of TCR association differed by HLA locus, with DRB1 most and HLA-C fewest.

PCR involved 60 Vbeta and 13 Jbeta primers. Method: immunoSEQ multiplex PCR; TCRdb's copy keeps in-frame clones and lacks some. The sample consists of 70,000 or so clones, approximately 60% of them appearing once. This clone was seen only once. Its target is not known. Germline CDR1 reads LGHNA; CDR2 reads YSLEER. The CDR3 spans 16 residues. Trimming cost V 2 bases and J 5 bases, with 15 bases left between them. This clonotype originated in a woman in her forties or fifties in good health and CMV-seronegative. Sequenced material: PBMCs. The J gene is TRBJ2-2, the V gene TRBV4-3; D is perhaps TRBD2 (6 bases). DNA of the CDR3: TGCGCCAGCAGCCAACTATCCGGGACTCCGACCGGGGAGCTGTTTTTT. This codes for CASSQLSGTPTGELFF.